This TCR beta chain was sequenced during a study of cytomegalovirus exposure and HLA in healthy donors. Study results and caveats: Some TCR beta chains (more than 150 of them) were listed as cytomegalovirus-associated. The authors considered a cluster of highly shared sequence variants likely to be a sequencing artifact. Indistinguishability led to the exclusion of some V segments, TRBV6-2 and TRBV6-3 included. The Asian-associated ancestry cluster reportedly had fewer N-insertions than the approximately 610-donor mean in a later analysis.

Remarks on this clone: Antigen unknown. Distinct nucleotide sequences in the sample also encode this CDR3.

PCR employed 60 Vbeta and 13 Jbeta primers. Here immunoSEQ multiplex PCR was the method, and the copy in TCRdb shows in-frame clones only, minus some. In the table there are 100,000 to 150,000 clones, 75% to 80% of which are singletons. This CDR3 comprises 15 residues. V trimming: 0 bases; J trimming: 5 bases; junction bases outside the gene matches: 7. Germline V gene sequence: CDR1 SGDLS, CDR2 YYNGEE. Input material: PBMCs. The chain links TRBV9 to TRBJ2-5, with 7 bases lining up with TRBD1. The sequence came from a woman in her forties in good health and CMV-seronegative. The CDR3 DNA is TGTGCCAGCAGCGTAGGGGCAGGGGGTGGGGAGACCCAGTACTTC. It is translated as CASSVGAGGGETQYF. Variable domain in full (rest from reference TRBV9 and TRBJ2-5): DSGVTQTPKHLITATGQRVTLRCSPRSGDLSVYWYQQSLDQGLQFLIQYYNGEERAKGNILERFSAQQFPDLHSELNLSSLELGDSALYFCASSVGAGGGETQYFGPGTRLLVL.